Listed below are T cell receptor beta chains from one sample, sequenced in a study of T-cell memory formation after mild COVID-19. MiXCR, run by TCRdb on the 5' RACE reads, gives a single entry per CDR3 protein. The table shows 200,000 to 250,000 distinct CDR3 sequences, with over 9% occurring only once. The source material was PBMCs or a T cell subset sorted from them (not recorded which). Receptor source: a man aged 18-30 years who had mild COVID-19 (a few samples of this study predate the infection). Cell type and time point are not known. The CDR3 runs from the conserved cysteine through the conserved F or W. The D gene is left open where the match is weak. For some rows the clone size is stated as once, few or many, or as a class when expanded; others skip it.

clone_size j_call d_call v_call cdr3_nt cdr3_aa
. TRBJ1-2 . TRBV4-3 TGCGCCAGCAGCCAAGATCGTGGGGGTTTGGATGGCTACACCTTC CASSQDRGGLDGYTF
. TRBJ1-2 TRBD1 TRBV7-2 TGTGCCAGCAGCCCACAGGGACAGTTATATGGCTACACCTTC CASSPQGQLYGYTF
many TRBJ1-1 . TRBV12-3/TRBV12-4 TGTGCCAGCAGTTTAGAGGGCCTAGGGACTGAAGCTTTCTTT CASSLEGLGTEAFF
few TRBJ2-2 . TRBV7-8 TGTGCCAGCATTCCGGGTCCGTACACCGGGGAGCTGTTTTTT CASIPGPYTGELFF
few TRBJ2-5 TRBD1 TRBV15 TGTGCCACCAGCAGCTACAGGGGGCAGGGTGAGACCCAGTACTTC CATSSYRGQGETQYF
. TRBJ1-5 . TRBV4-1 TGCGCCAGCAGCCAAGGAGACCCCCTCTCATGGCAGCCCCAGCATTTT CASSQGDPLSWQPQHF
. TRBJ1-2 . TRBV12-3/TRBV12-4 TGTGCCAGCACCGCAGCGCTCCAGAACTATGGCTACACCTTC CASTAALQNYGYTF
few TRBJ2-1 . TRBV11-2 TGTGCCAGCAAACAGGGCGGAGACAATGAGCAGTTCTTC CASKQGGDNEQFF
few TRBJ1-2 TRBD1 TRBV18 TGTGCCAGCTCACCACAGACAGGGTTTCTGGGCTACACCTTC CASSPQTGFLGYTF
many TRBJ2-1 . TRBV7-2 TGTGCCAGCAGCTTAGTAGCCGGTAATGAGCAGTTCTTC CASSLVAGNEQFF
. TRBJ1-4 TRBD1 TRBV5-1 TGCGCCAGCAGCCTCGGGACAGGGGAGTTGTCTAATGAAAAACTGTTTTTT CASSLGTGELSNEKLFF
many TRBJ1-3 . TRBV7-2 TGTGCCAGCAGCCTAGGGCTCTCTGGAAACACCATATATTTT CASSLGLSGNTIYF
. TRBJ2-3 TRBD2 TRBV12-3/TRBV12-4 TGTGCCAGCAGTTTTAGCGGGGGCGTGGATACGCAGTATTTT CASSFSGGVDTQYF
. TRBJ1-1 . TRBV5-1 TGCGCCAGCAGCAACCAGGGGTGGAACACTGAAGCTTTCTTT CASSNQGWNTEAFF
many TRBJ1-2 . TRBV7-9 TGTGCCAGCAGCCTATACAGTAGTTCTAACTATGGCTACACCTTC CASSLYSSSNYGYTF
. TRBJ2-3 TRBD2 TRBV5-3 TGTGCCAGAAGCTTCCCCGTCAGCGGGGCTAGCACAGATACGCAGTATTTT CARSFPVSGASTDTQYF
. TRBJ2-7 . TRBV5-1 TGCGCCAGCAGCTTGGCAGGGGCGGAGCAGTACTTC CASSLAGAEQYF
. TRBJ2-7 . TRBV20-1 TGCTGTGCTAGAGAGGTAGTACGGCAATTCGGTGACGAGCAGTACTTC CCAREVVRQFGDEQYF
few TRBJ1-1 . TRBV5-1 TGCGCCAGCAGCTTGGGAGGCGAAGCTTTCTTT CASSLGGEAFF